The 23 T cell receptor beta chains reported below all come from one sample, sequenced in a study of STAT3 mutations in large granular lymphocyte leukemia. Overall study findings and caveats: At least one immunodominant TCR beta clonotype appeared in every T-cell large granular lymphocyte leukemia patient.

Their cognate antigens are unknown. Clones were read by immunoSEQ multiplex PCR, and TCRdb kept only the in-frame ones, dropping some. The data show tens of thousands of clones, more than 75% seen once. Sequencing was performed on peripheral blood mononuclear cells. The receptors were gathered from a man aged 60 to 69 with T-cell large granular lymphocyte leukemia. Some clones in this sample may be carry-over from other donors' samples.

This chain joins TRBV14 and TRBJ1-1; tentative D call: TRBD1 (5 bases). The V end was cut by 10 bases, the J end by 4 bases, with 10 bases between. CDR3 length: 11 amino acids. Germline V CDR1 and CDR2: SGHDN, FVKESK. The CDR3, as DNA: TGTGCCACCAGGGTGGGCACTGAAGCTTTCTTT. Translated: CATRVGTEAFF.

The chain has TRBV7-2 and TRBJ2-4, with D perhaps TRBD1 or TRBD2 (5 bases each). The V end was cut by 7 bases, the J end by 6 bases, with 16 bases between. This CDR3 is 14 amino acids long. CDR1 is SGHTA and CDR2 is FQGNSA in the germline V gene. This CDR3 reads CASKRAEGRNIQYF. As DNA, the CDR3 is TGTGCCAGCAAGAGGGCCGAGGGGAGAAACATTCAGTACTTC.

In its sample, this clone ranks as medium-sized (0.01 to 0.1%). The chain uses TRBV7-2 and TRBJ1-2, with 8 nucleotides matching TRBD1. V was pared by 5 bases and J by 4 bases, with 3 bases of the junction left unmatched. This CDR3 contains 13 residues. The V gene's germline CDR1 is SGHTA and CDR2 FQGNSA. CDR3 nucleotides: TGTGCCAGCAGCCTAGGACAGGGCTATGGCTACACCTTC. The encoded protein is CASSLGQGYGYTF. The full variable domain, completed using reference TRBV7-2 and TRBJ1-2, is GAGVSQSPSNKVTEKGKDVELRCDPISGHTALYWYRQSLGQGLEFLIYFQGNSAPDKSGLPSDRFSAERTGGSVSTLTIQRTQQEDSAVYLCASSLGQGYGYTFGSGTRLTVV.

This chain joins TRBV7-9 and TRBJ2-2, with D perhaps matching TRBD1 (6 bases). This CDR3 has 15 amino acids. Trimming shortened V by 4 bases and J by 3 bases, and 12 bases separated the two germline ends. From germline, CDR1 is SEHNR and CDR2 FQNEAQ (reference sequence). The CDR3 sequence is CASSSREGDTGELFF. The CDR3 DNA reads TGTGCCAGCAGCTCTCGAGAGGGGGACACCGGGGAGCTGTTTTTT.

J is TRBJ2-1 and V is TRBV7-2, with D unresolved. The CDR3 is made up of 13 amino acids. Germline V gene data show CDR1 as SGHTA and CDR2 as FQGNSA. The V and J ends lost 5 bases and 7 bases respectively, with 12 bases between them. CDR3 residues: CASSPALGNEQFF. The CDR3 DNA is TGTGCCAGCAGCCCCGCTCTCGGAAATGAGCAGTTCTTC. Filled out from reference TRBV7-2 and TRBJ2-1, the complete variable domain reads GAGVSQSPSNKVTEKGKDVELRCDPISGHTALYWYRQSLGQGLEFLIYFQGNSAPDKSGLPSDRFSAERTGGSVSTLTIQRTQQEDSAVYLCASSPALGNEQFFGPGTRLTVL.

The chain links TRBV30 to TRBJ2-5; the D gene is possibly TRBD1 (5 bases). With 3 bases removed from V and 4 bases from J, the gap between germline ends came to 21 bases. From germline, CDR1 is GTSNPN and CDR2 SVGIG (reference sequence). There are 16 residues in the CDR3. The CDR3 coding sequence is TGTGCCTGGAGCCCCCAGCTCAGGGCAGGTGGAGAGACCCAGTACTTC. This encodes CAWSPQLRAGGETQYF.

This clone was detected only once. The V and J genes are TRBV30 and TRBJ2-1; 8 positions match TRBD2. The V segment lost 7 bases and the J segment 12 bases; nucleotides outside the gene matches: 14. CDR3 length: 13 residues. From germline, CDR1 is GTSNPN and CDR2 SVGIG (reference sequence). This chain's CDR3 is CASGGVGGYGQFF. In nucleotides, the CDR3 is TGTGCCTCCGGGGGGGTCGGGGGTTACGGGCAGTTCTTC.

The J gene is TRBJ2-7, the V gene TRBV2; possibly TRBD2 for D (6 bases). This CDR3 has 13 amino acids. The V end was cut by 7 bases, the J end by 7 bases, with 17 bases between. CDR1 and CDR2 from the germline V gene are SNHLY and FYNNEI. DNA of the CDR3: TGTGCCAGCACCGCGGACCCCGGGGGAGAGCAGTACTTC. It codes for CASTADPGGEQYF.

The V and J genes are TRBV18 and TRBJ2-7; perhaps TRBD1 as D (6 bases). The germline CDR1 and CDR2 sequences are KGHSH and LQKENI. V lost 1 base, J lost 7 bases, and 11 bases lay in between. The CDR3 sequence is 13 residues long. The CDR3 nucleotides read TGTGCCAGCTCACCACAGGGGGTTGAAGAGCAGTACTTC. It codes for CASSPQGVEEQYF.

The chain has TRBV6-1 and TRBJ2-1, with a weak D call TRBD1 (8 bases). This CDR3 is built from 18 residues. The V gene's germline CDR1 is MNHNS and CDR2 SASEGT. The ends were cut back, 2 bases at V and 7 bases at J, with 24 bases in the middle. CDR3 DNA sequence: TGTGCCAGCAGTGAAATGATCGGGGGGACAGGCGAGTGGAATGAGCAGTTCTTC. Residues: CASSEMIGGTGEWNEQFF.

The chain couples TRBV28 to TRBJ2-3, with D hard to call. Germline V gene lookup returns CDR1 MDHEN and CDR2 SYDVKM. CDR3 length equals 13 residues. The germline V and J ends were trimmed by 1 base and 4 bases, with 6 bases remaining between them. The CDR3 nucleotides read TGTGCCAGCAGTTTATTGGGGTCAGATACGCAGTATTTT. Its protein is CASSLLGSDTQYF. The whole variable domain, filled in from reference TRBV28 and TRBJ2-3, reads DVKVTQSSRYLVKRTGEKVFLECVQDMDHENMFWYRQDPGLGLRLIYFSYDVKMKEKGDIPEGYSVSREKKERFSLILESASTNQTSMYLCASSLLGSDTQYFGPGTRLTVL.

The rearrangement joins TRBV5-6 to TRBJ2-1, with D perhaps TRBD2 (7 bases). Per germline, CDR1 SGHDT and CDR2 YYEEEE. V lost 0 bases and J 4 bases, leaving 14 bases between the germline ends. This CDR3 has 16 residues. In DNA, the CDR3 is TGTGCCAGCAGCTTGGAAAGGACTAGGGGGTACAATGAGCAGTTCTTC. Translated: CASSLERTRGYNEQFF.

The gene calls are TRBV7-9 and TRBJ2-6, with unresolved D. Trimming shortened V by 10 bases and J by 1 base, and 20 bases separated the two germline ends. This CDR3 has 17 amino acids. Germline CDR1 is SEHNR and CDR2 is FQNEAQ (reference sequence). Here the CDR3 DNA reads TGTGCCAACCCTCACAGCGCTTCGACATCTGGGGCCAACGTCCTGACTTTC. Its translation is CANPHSASTSGANVLTF. The complete variable domain, with remaining parts taken from reference TRBV7-9 and TRBJ2-6, reads DTGVSQNPRHKITKRGQNVTFRCDPISEHNRLYWYRQTLGQGPEFLTYFQNEAQLEKSRLLSDRFSAERPKGSFSTLEIQRTEQGDSAMYLCANPHSASTSGANVLTFGAGSRLTVL.

The gene calls are TRBV18 and TRBJ2-7, with 8 bases matching TRBD1. The CDR3 runs 16 residues. V lost 0 bases, J lost 0 bases, and 4 bases stayed unmatched. CDR1 is KGHSH, CDR2 LQKENI, per germline. The CDR3 nucleotides read TGTGCCAGCTCACCACCCTCGGGACAGGCCTCCTACGAGCAGTACTTC. Translation gives CASSPPSGQASYEQYF. The entire variable domain, with the rest obtained from reference TRBV18 and TRBJ2-7, is as follows: NAGVMQNPRHLVRRRGQEARLRCSPMKGHSHVYWYRQLPEEGLKFMVYLQKENIIDESGMPKERFSAEFPKEGPSILRIQQVVRGDSAAYFCASSPPSGQASYEQYFGPGTRLTVT.

The chain carries TRBV19 and TRBJ2-7, with D tentatively TRBD2 (6 bases). This CDR3 has 15 residues. Germline CDR1 reads LNHDA; CDR2 reads SQIVND (reference sequence). With 3 bases removed from V and 0 bases from J, the gap between germline ends came to 12 bases. CDR3 region: CASSMAGTLSYEQYF. CDR3 nucleotides: TGTGCCAGTAGTATGGCGGGGACCCTCTCCTACGAGCAGTACTTC. Combining the CDR3 with reference TRBV19 and TRBJ2-7 gives the whole variable domain DGGITQSPKYLFRKEGQNVTLSCEQNLNHDAMYWYRQDPGQGLRLIYYSQIVNDFQKGDIAEGYSVSREKKESFPLTVTSAQKNPTAFYLCASSMAGTLSYEQYFGPGTRLTVT.

The V call is TRBV18, the J call TRBJ1-1; 7 nucleotides align to TRBD1. The CDR3 runs 15 residues. Germline values: CDR1 KGHSH, CDR2 LQKENI. With V trimmed by 3 bases and J by 12 bases, 16 bases remained unmatched. DNA of the CDR3: TGTGCCAGCTCACCTCCCGGGACAGCCTCTAGGGTGACTTTCTTT. It yields the protein CASSPPGTASRVTFF.

The genes are TRBV5-4 and TRBJ2-5; possible D gene TRBD2, 6 bases. Trimming left V 5 bases short and J 9 bases short, with 20 bases between. The CDR3 loop spans 14 amino acids. Germline V lookup: CDR1 SGHNT, CDR2 YYREEE (reference sequence). CDR3 loop: CASRMWREPGAQYF. CDR3 bases: TGTGCCAGCAGGATGTGGCGGGAACCGGGGGCCCAGTACTTC.

The chain links TRBV5-1 to TRBJ2-2, with D maybe TRBD1 (6 bases). This CDR3 has 16 amino acids. V was trimmed by 3 bases and J by 6 bases, leaving 18 bases between them. CDR1 and CDR2 (germline): SGHRS, YFSETQ. The DNA for the CDR3 is TGCGCCAGCAGCTCAAACCCAGGGGCCAGGCCCGGGGAGCTGTTTTTT. Translated, it gives CASSSNPGARPGELFF.

The chain couples TRBV6-1 to TRBJ2-1; TRBD2 matches at 14 bases. The V and J ends lost 5 bases and 9 bases, in that order; junction bases with no gene match: 6. The CDR3 runs to 15 residues. In germline, CDR1 is MNHNS, CDR2 SASEGT. The CDR3 sequence: CASSKRLAGGVEQFF. CDR3 bases: TGTGCCAGCAGTAAACGACTAGCGGGAGGGGTTGAGCAGTTCTTC.

The V gene is TRBV9, the J gene TRBJ2-1, with D perhaps TRBD2 (5 bases). Trimming took off 3 bases at V and 3 bases at J, with 10 bases between the two ends. The CDR3 sequence is 14 residues long. The germline V gene has CDR1 SGDLS and CDR2 YYNGEE. CDR3 DNA: TGTGCCAGCAGCGCCTCGGGGAACTACAATGAGCAGTTCTTC. Translation: CASSASGNYNEQFF.

The rearrangement links TRBV23-1 to TRBJ2-3; D is undetermined. Being an ORF, TRBV23-1 has a function that is uncertain. The V end lost 0 bases, the J end lost 6 bases, and 7 bases lay between the germline ends. The CDR3 has 13 amino acids. The CDR3 loop is CASSQSLGDTQYF. The CDR3 nucleotides are TGCGCCAGCAGTCAATCGTTGGGGGATACGCAGTATTTT.

The rearrangement links TRBV30 to TRBJ1-5; the match to TRBD1 covers 7 bases. After removal of 0 bases from V and 11 bases from J, the junction contained 10 bases not matched to a gene. This CDR3 has 14 residues. Germline CDR1 GTSNPN, CDR2 SVGIG (reference sequence). CDR3 residues: CAWSVSQGGMAQHF. The CDR3 region has the DNA TGTGCCTGGAGTGTAAGCCAGGGGGGTATGGCCCAGCATTTT.

Here the CDR3 reads CASSLGRTPTYEQYF. CDR3 sequence (DNA): TGTGCCAGCAGCTTAGGACGGACCCCTACCTACGAGCAGTACTTC. The V gene is TRBV7-2, the J gene TRBJ2-7; D gene ambiguous. From germline, CDR1 is SGHTA and CDR2 FQGNSA. Trimming left V 1 base short and J 2 bases short, with 12 bases between. This CDR3 region has 15 residues.